These T cell receptor beta chains were read from a single sample in a study of cytotoxic CD8 clonotypes in ibrutinib-treated CLL. Here immunoSEQ multiplex PCR was the method, and the copy in TCRdb shows in-frame clones only, minus some. The sample has hundreds of thousands of clones; about three quarters are singletons. Source: PBMCs, taken after 12 months of ibrutinib treatment. The receptors here all came from a human donor with chronic lymphocytic leukemia. Both conserved end residues are part of each CDR3. The D gene is left open where the match is weak. Clone size is shown for a subset of rows, as once, few, many or a class of expanded clone.

cdr3_nt	cdr3_aa	cdr3_length	d_call	v_call	j_call	clone_size
TGTGCCAGCAGCGTAGATCCTAGCGGGAGAGCCTACGAGCAGTACTTC	CASSVDPSGRAYEQYF	16	TRBD2	TRBV9	TRBJ2-7	NA
TGTGCCAGCAGCTTAAGGGTTCTGCATGGTACTGAAGCTTTCTTT	CASSLRVLHGTEAFF	15	NA	TRBV7-8	TRBJ1-1	NA
TGTGCCAGCAGCAAGGAGGGGGCTGTGGGCTACACCTTC	CASSKEGAVGYTF	13	TRBD1	TRBV9	TRBJ1-2	few
TGTGCCAGCAGCCTTTGGTACACTGAAGCTTTCTTT	CASSLWYTEAFF	12	NA	TRBV13	TRBJ1-1	NA
TGTGCCTGGAGTGGTGGCGGGGGGGTTTCCTACGAGCAGTACTTC	CAWSGGGGVSYEQYF	15	TRBD2	TRBV30	TRBJ2-7	NA
TGTGCCAGCAGCGTAGCTAGCGGGAGGGCCAATGAGCAGTTCTTC	CASSVASGRANEQFF	15	TRBD2	TRBV9	TRBJ2-1	NA
TGCGCCAGCAGCTGGACAGGGGGCGCGGTGGATACGCAGTATTTT	CASSWTGGAVDTQYF	15	TRBD1	TRBV5-1	TRBJ2-3	few
TGTGCCAGCAGTCCGGGACAGGTTACGTCGGAGCAGTACTTC	CASSPGQVTSEQYF	14	TRBD1	TRBV28	TRBJ2-7	NA
TGTGCCAGCAGGGGGGAAAGTGTTGAAGCTTTCTTT	CASRGESVEAFF	12	NA	TRBV2	TRBJ1-1	NA
TGTGCCACCAGGAAAGGGGGCGGTGAAGCTTTCTTT	CATRKGGGEAFF	12	TRBD1	TRBV10-3	TRBJ1-1	NA
TGTGCCAGCAACCCTCACGGGGGAGGCTATGGCTACACCTTC	CASNPHGGGYGYTF	14	NA	TRBV6-5	TRBJ1-2	NA
TGTGCCAGCAGCTCCGACAGATACAATGAGCAGTTCTTC	CASSSDRYNEQFF	13	NA	TRBV7-9	TRBJ2-1	NA
TGTGCCAGCAGCCGCGGCCCAGGGGGAGTCGCAGATACGCAGTATTTT	CASSRGPGGVADTQYF	16	TRBD1	TRBV7-2	TRBJ2-3	NA
TGCGCCAGCAGCAGGGGACAGTTCTACGAGCAGTACTTC	CASSRGQFYEQYF	13	TRBD1	TRBV5-1	TRBJ2-7	NA
TGTGCCAGCAGCGCCAAGACAGGGGGGTCCTACGAGCAGTACTTC	CASSAKTGGSYEQYF	15	TRBD1	TRBV7-2	TRBJ2-7	NA
TGTGCCAGCAGCTTCTCAAGGGTGAACACTGAAGCTTTCTTT	CASSFSRVNTEAFF	14	NA	TRBV7-2	TRBJ1-1	NA
TGTGCCAGCAGCCCCGGGACAAACGGGAGGGCGCAGTATTTT	CASSPGTNGRAQYF	14	TRBD2	TRBV14	TRBJ2-3	NA
TGTGCCAGCAGTTACTCCCAGGACACCGGGGAGCTGTTTTTT	CASSYSQDTGELFF	14	NA	TRBV6-5	TRBJ2-2	NA
TGTGCCTGGAGGGGACAGGGTGGATCACCCCTCCACTTT	CAWRGQGGSPLHF	13	TRBD1	TRBV30	TRBJ1-6	NA
TGCGCCAGCAGCTTGGTTGGGACTCCCCTCGAGCAGTACTTC	CASSLVGTPLEQYF	14	NA	TRBV5-1	TRBJ2-7	once
TGCAGCGTTGGGAGGGGAGGGGAAAAACTGTTTTTT	CSVGRGGEKLFF	12	NA	TRBV29-1	TRBJ1-4	NA
TGTGCCAGCAGTGAACTCTCAGGGGGCTGGCGCGGCTACACCTTC	CASSELSGGWRGYTF	15	TRBD1	TRBV2	TRBJ1-2	few
TGTGCCAGCAGCTCGGACAGGGGCTCCTACAATGAGCAGTTCTTC	CASSSDRGSYNEQFF	15	TRBD1	TRBV11-3	TRBJ2-1	NA
TGCGCCAGCAGCCAAGAGGAGGGACAGCTGAACACTGAAGCTTTCTTT	CASSQEEGQLNTEAFF	16	TRBD1	TRBV4-1	TRBJ1-1	NA
TGCGCCAGCAGCTTGGACAGGGGGCCGCCCATGAACACTGAAGCTTTCTTT	CASSLDRGPPMNTEAFF	17	TRBD1	TRBV5-1	TRBJ1-1	NA
TGTGCCAGCCAAAGGGGGAAATCGAATCAGCCCCAGCATTTT	CASQRGKSNQPQHF	14	NA	TRBV6-1	TRBJ1-5	NA
TGTGCCAGCAGCTTTGACAAATTAGTTCTCCAAGAGACCCAGTACTTC	CASSFDKLVLQETQYF	16	NA	TRBV7-2	TRBJ2-5	NA
TGCGCCAGCAGCTTGAGCCTCAATGAGCAGTTCTTC	CASSLSLNEQFF	12	NA	TRBV5-1	TRBJ2-1	NA
TGTGCCAGCAGCATGGGACTAGCAGCCGGGGAGCTGTTTTTT	CASSMGLAAGELFF	14	TRBD2	TRBV7-9	TRBJ2-2	NA
TGCGCCAGCAGCCAGTCCGGGGCAGATACGCAGTATTTT	CASSQSGADTQYF	13	NA	TRBV4-1	TRBJ2-3	NA
TGTGCCAGCAGCACCAATGTTAACTATGGCTACACCTTC	CASSTNVNYGYTF	13	NA	TRBV7-9	TRBJ1-2	few
TGTGCCTGTTTGGGACAGGGCACTCCTTATAATTCACCCCTCCACTTT	CACLGQGTPYNSPLHF	16	TRBD1	TRBV30	TRBJ1-6	once
TGTGCCAGCAGCTTTGATCTAGCTTCGGACGAGCAGTACTTC	CASSFDLASDEQYF	14	NA	TRBV5-6	TRBJ2-7	NA
TGTGCCATCAGAACCGGGACAGGGGCCTCGTGGGGCACTGAAGCTTTCTTT	CAIRTGTGASWGTEAFF	17	TRBD1	TRBV10-3	TRBJ1-1	NA
TGTGCCTGGAGTATAGGGCACATTCAGTACTTC	CAWSIGHIQYF	11	NA	TRBV30	TRBJ2-4	NA
TGTGCCAGCAGAGAGACAGGGGTACGTGGCACTGAAGCTTTCTTT	CASRETGVRGTEAFF	15	TRBD1	TRBV28	TRBJ1-1	NA
TGTGCCAGCAGGAGGGACTGGGCTAACACCGGGGAGCTGTTTTTT	CASRRDWANTGELFF	15	NA	TRBV5-5	TRBJ2-2	NA
TGCAGCGTTGAGAGGGGGCCTAACTATGGCTACACCTTC	CSVERGPNYGYTF	13	TRBD1	TRBV29-1	TRBJ1-2	NA
TGTGCCAGCAGCGTAGCGGTAGGGGCCTACGAGCAGTACTTC	CASSVAVGAYEQYF	14	NA	TRBV9	TRBJ2-7	NA
TGTGCCAGCAGCTTTCCGGGGGCGGATGGCTACACCTTC	CASSFPGADGYTF	13	NA	TRBV5-6	TRBJ1-2	once